This TCR beta chain appears in the sequencing data of a study of CD8 T cells in Susac syndrome. Study summary: Treatment status at blood draw for the Susac syndrome patients was therapy-naive, corticosteroids, or intravenous immunoglobulin alone.

Regarding the study as a whole: The CD4+ T cell repertoires in Susac syndrome were not clonally expanded.

It was with random hexamers that about 0.45 to 1 ug RNA was reverse transcribed. TCRdb re-called the immunoSEQ multiplex PCR reads through MiXCR, storing one row per CDR3 protein. The sample contains about 180,000 distinct CDR3 sequences, just under 95% of which appear only once. With respect to this clonotype: Its antigen is not known.

Germline V CDR1 and CDR2: WSHSY, SAAADI. Deletions cut 5 bases from V and 4 bases from J, with 11 bases between. The CDR3 loop spans 13 amino acids. The specimen sequenced was CD4+ T cells from PBMCs. The receptor's source is a human donor with Susac syndrome. The V call is TRBV10-2, the J call TRBJ1-2; D is possibly TRBD1 (6 bases). CDR3 DNA: TGCGCCAGCAGTATGGACAGCAGCTATGGCTACACCTTC. It codes for CASSMDSSYGYTF.